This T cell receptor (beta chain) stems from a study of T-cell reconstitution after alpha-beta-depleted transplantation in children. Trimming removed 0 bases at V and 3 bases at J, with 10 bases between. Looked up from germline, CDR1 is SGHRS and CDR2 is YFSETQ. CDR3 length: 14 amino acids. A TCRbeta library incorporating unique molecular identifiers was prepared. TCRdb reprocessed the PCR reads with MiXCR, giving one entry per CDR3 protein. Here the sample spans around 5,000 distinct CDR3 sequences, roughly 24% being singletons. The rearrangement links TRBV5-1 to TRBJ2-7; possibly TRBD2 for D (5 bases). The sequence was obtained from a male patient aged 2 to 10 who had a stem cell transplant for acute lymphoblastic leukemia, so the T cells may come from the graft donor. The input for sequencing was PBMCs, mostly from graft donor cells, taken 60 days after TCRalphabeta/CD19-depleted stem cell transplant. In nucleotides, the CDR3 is TGCGCCAGCAGCTTGGGATTTCGGGACTACGAGCAGTACTTC. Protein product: CASSLGFRDYEQYF.